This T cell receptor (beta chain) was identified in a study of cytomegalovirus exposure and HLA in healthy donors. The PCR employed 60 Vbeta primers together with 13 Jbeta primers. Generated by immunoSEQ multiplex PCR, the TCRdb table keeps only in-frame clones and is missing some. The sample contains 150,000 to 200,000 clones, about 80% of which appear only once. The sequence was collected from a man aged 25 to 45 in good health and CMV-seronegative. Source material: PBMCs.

CDR3 bases: TGTGCCAGCAGCAGCTTAGCGGGACGGGGCGGGGAGCTGTTTTTT. Its protein product is CASSSLAGRGGELFF. This chain links TRBV21-1 with TRBJ2-2; the table's D call of TRBD2 was not tested on the DNA. TRBV21-1 is a known pseudogene. The CDR3 loop spans 15 amino acids.